The TCR beta chain described here comes from a study of CD8 T cells in Susac syndrome. With 1 base removed from V and 3 bases from J, the gap between germline ends came to 4 bases. This CDR3 region has 12 residues. The germline V gene encodes CDR1 SGHAT and CDR2 FQNNGV. With random hexamers, reverse transcription was performed on roughly 0.5 to 1 ug of RNA. TCRdb re-called the immunoSEQ multiplex PCR reads through MiXCR, storing one row per CDR3 protein. The sample has more than 110,000 distinct CDR3 sequences, over 85% seen once. TCR beta from blood CD8+ and CD4+ T cells was sequenced. The rearrangement links TRBV11-2 to TRBJ2-7; D ambiguous. The clonotype comes from a human donor in good health. Material: CD8+ T cells from PBMCs. CDR3 coding DNA: TGTGCCAGCAGCTTAGGGTACTACGAGCAGTACTTC. Protein: CASSLGYYEQYF. The complete variable domain, with remaining parts taken from reference TRBV11-2 and TRBJ2-7, reads EAGVAQSPRYKIIEKRQSVAFWCNPISGHATLYWYQQILGQGPKLLIQFQNNGVVDDSQLPKDRFSAERLKGVDSTLKIQPAKLEDSAVYLCASSLGYYEQYFGPGTRLTVT.